This T cell receptor (beta chain) is from a study of cytomegalovirus exposure and HLA in healthy donors. Study summary: An early release of data contained about 85 million unique TCRs, which came from HLA-typed donors.

A single count supports this clone. Primers for the PCR totalled 60 Vbeta and 13 Jbeta. Sequencing was performed with immunoSEQ multiplex PCR; in TCRdb, only in-frame clones are kept and a portion is missing. The sample has around 69,000 clones, 70% seen once; the top ten hold about 10%. Looked up from germline, CDR1 is SGHTA and CDR2 is FQGNSA. The CDR3 consists of 16 residues. V shed 1 base and J 5 bases; nucleotides not matched to a gene: 4. The genes are TRBV7-2 and TRBJ2-2; 10 nucleotides line up with TRBD1. The origin of this receptor is a woman aged 45-65 years in good health and CMV-seropositive. The sample consisted of PBMCs. Here the CDR3 reads CASSLETGGATGELFF. CDR3 sequence (DNA): TGTGCCAGCAGCTTAGAGACAGGGGGCGCAACCGGGGAGCTGTTTTTT.